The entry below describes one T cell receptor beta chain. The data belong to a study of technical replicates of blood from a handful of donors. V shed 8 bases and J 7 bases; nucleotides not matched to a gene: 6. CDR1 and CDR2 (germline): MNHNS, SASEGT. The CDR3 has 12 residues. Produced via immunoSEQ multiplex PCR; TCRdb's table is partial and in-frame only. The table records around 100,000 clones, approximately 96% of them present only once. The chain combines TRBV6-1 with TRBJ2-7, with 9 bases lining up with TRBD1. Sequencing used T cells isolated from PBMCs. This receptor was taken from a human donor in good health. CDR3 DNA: TGTGCCAGCGGGACAGGGCTGCAAGAGCAGTACTTC. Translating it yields CASGTGLQEQYF.